This TCR beta chain is from a study of T cell repertoires in cytomegalovirus infection. At the level of the study: Both a matching HLA type and CMV infection were indicated by public TCR beta signatures.

The study's findings and limits: The ex vivo response showed dominance by HLA-C-restricted CMV-specific TCR beta clonotypes.

This clonotype was observed at least ten times. Antigen: not known. TCRdb independently ran MiXCR on the reads; one entry per CDR3 protein. The profile covers some 320,000 distinct CDR3 sequences, with more than 8% appearing a single time and about 4.5% taken by the ten largest. The CDR3 length is 15 residues. The trim removed 10 bases at V and 8 bases at J, leaving 14 bases unmatched. Germline values: CDR1 MNHEY, CDR2 SVGAGI. The sequence was collected from a human donor in good health (CMV status not recorded). Some clones in this sample may be carry-over from other donors' samples. This chain connects TRBV6-5 to TRBJ2-1, with 10 bases identical to TRBD2. Sequencing was carried out using PBMCs. Here the CDR3 DNA reads TGTGCCACCTCCGAGGTAGCGGGGGGATTATATGAGCAGTTCTTC. It encodes CATSEVAGGLYEQFF.